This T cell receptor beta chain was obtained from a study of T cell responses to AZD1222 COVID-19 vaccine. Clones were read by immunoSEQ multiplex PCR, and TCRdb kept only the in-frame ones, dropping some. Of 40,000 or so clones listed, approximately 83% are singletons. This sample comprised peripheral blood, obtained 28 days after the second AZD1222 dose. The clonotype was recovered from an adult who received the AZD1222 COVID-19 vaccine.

CDR3: CASSLGSGYTF. CDR3 nucleotide sequence: TGTGCCAGCAGCTTAGGTTCTGGCTACACCTTC. The chain uses TRBV11-2 and TRBJ1-2; no firm D call. The length of the CDR3 is 11 residues. Trimming removed 1 base at V and 7 bases at J, with 4 bases between. Germline CDR1 and CDR2: SGHAT and FQNNGV.